This T cell receptor beta chain was captured by sequencing in a study of cytomegalovirus exposure and HLA in healthy donors. This CDR3 is built from 17 residues. V shed 2 bases and J shed 4 bases, with 19 bases lying between them. Germline V lookup: CDR1 LGHNA, CDR2 YSLEER. The study ran its PCR with 60 Vbeta and 13 Jbeta primers. Measured with immunoSEQ multiplex PCR; TCRdb has only the in-frame clones, and not every one. The data hold about 130,000 clones, with more than 15% observed a single time. The clonotype was recovered from a female donor in good health and CMV-seropositive. The chain is built from TRBV4-3 and TRBJ2-3; possible D gene TRBD1, 5 bases. The sample comprised PBMCs. CDR3 in amino acids: CASSQKIMTEAADTQYF. DNA for the CDR3: TGCGCCAGCAGCCAAAAAATAATGACAGAGGCGGCAGATACGCAGTATTTT.